This is a list of T cell receptor beta chains from one sample in a study of blood T cells in healthy people across ages. TCRdb called the 5' RACE reads again in MiXCR, with one record for every CDR3 protein. The profile shows just under 900,000 distinct CDR3 sequences, 29% of them singletons. Material for sequencing was blood. These receptors were collected from an elderly woman in good health. The CDR3 runs from the conserved cysteine through the conserved F or W.

CDR3 protein	CDR3 length	V gene	J gene
CASSLVGGSPANYGYTF	17	TRBV7-2	TRBJ1-2
CSAPTGTGGGGYTF	14	TRBV20-1	TRBJ1-2
CASSSVGATNEKLFF	15	TRBV18	TRBJ1-4
CASSPDGVTRPQHF	14	TRBV28	TRBJ1-5
CASSLEGEDTQYF	13	TRBV27	TRBJ2-3
CASSLVSGQGRNTIYF	16	TRBV5-6	TRBJ1-3
CASSLRGGLNTEAFF	15	TRBV7-6	TRBJ1-1
CASSFREAFF	10	TRBV28	TRBJ1-1
CASSPGTSGGRGNEQFF	17	TRBV7-9	TRBJ2-1
CSARKQGALGSPLHF	15	TRBV20-1	TRBJ1-6
CASSLRTGGSNQPQHF	16	TRBV12-3/TRBV12-4	TRBJ1-5
CASSLWAVQETQYF	14	TRBV5-6	TRBJ2-5
CAGSLTASTDTEYF	14	TRBV12-3/TRBV12-4	TRBJ2-3
CAIGTGGNQPQHF	13	TRBV10-3	TRBJ1-5
CASSPRGQGLEKLFF	15	TRBV3-1	TRBJ1-4
CASSRWGATGYNEQYF	16	TRBV11-2	TRBJ2-7
CASSGGQGREQYF	13	TRBV6-5	.
CSAAERLGTQYF	12	TRBV20-1	TRBJ2-5
CASSGQVYEQYF	12	TRBV28	TRBJ2-7
CSAQTTKNNEQFF	13	TRBV20-1	TRBJ2-1
CASRDTYTEAFF	12	TRBV27	TRBJ1-1
CASRGLREDPLEQYF	15	TRBV7-8	TRBJ2-7
CASTRDPGTGGHEQYF	16	TRBV7-2	TRBJ2-7
CASRSAGGGNEQFF	14	TRBV6-2/TRBV6-3	TRBJ2-1
CASSSQTGLGYTF	13	TRBV7-2	TRBJ1-2
CSAHALAGGSYEQYF	15	TRBV20-1	TRBJ2-7
CATSRDYQNNEQFF	14	TRBV15	TRBJ2-1
CASSYTDQVETQYF	14	TRBV6-5	TRBJ2-5
CADSLRAGADAEYF	14	TRBV12-3/TRBV12-4	TRBJ2-3
CASTRSAQGGVQETQYF	17	TRBV9	TRBJ2-5
CSASQGAGQPQHF	13	TRBV20-1	TRBJ1-5
CASSPDYGYTF	11	TRBV6-6	TRBJ1-2
CASSLPEQAYEQYF	14	TRBV12-3/TRBV12-4	TRBJ2-7
CASSWGGQGDTEAFF	15	TRBV5-1	TRBJ1-1
CASSSETGVGETQYF	15	TRBV7-2	TRBJ2-5
CASSQATGVPTDTQYF	16	TRBV14	TRBJ2-3
CASSLAGQGTGANVLTF	17	TRBV5-1	TRBJ2-6
CASSLAGAGGYPGYTF	16	TRBV7-9	TRBJ1-2
CASSLATGNNEQFF	14	TRBV7-9	TRBJ2-1
CSACYGQGVGETQYF	15	TRBV20-1	TRBJ2-5
CAISTGLAGDYTQYF	15	TRBV10-3	TRBJ2-3
CASSEHSGTVNTEAFF	16	TRBV7-6	TRBJ1-1
CASSLETGGTEAFF	14	TRBV27	TRBJ1-1
CASSYSGDTVFGADTQYF	18	TRBV6-2/TRBV6-3	TRBJ2-3
CASSVQAGGKTQYF	14	TRBV9	TRBJ2-5
CASSLRPGNSNQPQHF	16	TRBV27	TRBJ1-5
CASSFHKGQNIQYF	14	TRBV7-2	TRBJ2-4
CASSPKGTDTNQPQHF	16	TRBV18	TRBJ1-5
CSALRSNTEAFF	12	TRBV20-1	TRBJ1-1
CAGSSFSGRAGENIQYF	17	TRBV12-3/TRBV12-4	TRBJ2-4
CASSRRVRDEKLFF	14	TRBV14	TRBJ1-4
CASSDRADQPQHF	13	TRBV6-2/TRBV6-3	TRBJ1-5
CASSLARGVAQYF	13	TRBV5-1	TRBJ2-3